The sequence of this T cell receptor beta chain was determined in a study of naive and memory T cell subsets. The sample holds a few counts of this clonotype. Amplification of ligated cDNA took four PCR rounds with SP2 and nested alpha and beta constant primers. TCRdb reprocessed the 5' RACE reads via MiXCR and lists one record per CDR3 protein. The repertoire holds tens of thousands of distinct CDR3 sequences, with around 7.3% as singletons. TCR cDNA received a 3' ligated oligonucleotide that carried a UMI. Input was about 1 to 1,100 ng of DNase-treated total RNA without cell sorting. CDR3 length: 15 residues. The ends were cut back, 3 bases at V and 0 bases at J, with 9 bases in the middle. The V gene's germline CDR1 is MNHEY and CDR2 SMNVEV (reference sequence).

This receptor was taken from a male donor in good health. The chain has TRBV27 and TRBJ2-1; D not certain. CDR3 loop: CASSFLGFSYNEQFF. CDR3 nucleotide sequence: TGTGCCAGCAGTTTCTTAGGATTCTCCTACAATGAGCAGTTCTTC.